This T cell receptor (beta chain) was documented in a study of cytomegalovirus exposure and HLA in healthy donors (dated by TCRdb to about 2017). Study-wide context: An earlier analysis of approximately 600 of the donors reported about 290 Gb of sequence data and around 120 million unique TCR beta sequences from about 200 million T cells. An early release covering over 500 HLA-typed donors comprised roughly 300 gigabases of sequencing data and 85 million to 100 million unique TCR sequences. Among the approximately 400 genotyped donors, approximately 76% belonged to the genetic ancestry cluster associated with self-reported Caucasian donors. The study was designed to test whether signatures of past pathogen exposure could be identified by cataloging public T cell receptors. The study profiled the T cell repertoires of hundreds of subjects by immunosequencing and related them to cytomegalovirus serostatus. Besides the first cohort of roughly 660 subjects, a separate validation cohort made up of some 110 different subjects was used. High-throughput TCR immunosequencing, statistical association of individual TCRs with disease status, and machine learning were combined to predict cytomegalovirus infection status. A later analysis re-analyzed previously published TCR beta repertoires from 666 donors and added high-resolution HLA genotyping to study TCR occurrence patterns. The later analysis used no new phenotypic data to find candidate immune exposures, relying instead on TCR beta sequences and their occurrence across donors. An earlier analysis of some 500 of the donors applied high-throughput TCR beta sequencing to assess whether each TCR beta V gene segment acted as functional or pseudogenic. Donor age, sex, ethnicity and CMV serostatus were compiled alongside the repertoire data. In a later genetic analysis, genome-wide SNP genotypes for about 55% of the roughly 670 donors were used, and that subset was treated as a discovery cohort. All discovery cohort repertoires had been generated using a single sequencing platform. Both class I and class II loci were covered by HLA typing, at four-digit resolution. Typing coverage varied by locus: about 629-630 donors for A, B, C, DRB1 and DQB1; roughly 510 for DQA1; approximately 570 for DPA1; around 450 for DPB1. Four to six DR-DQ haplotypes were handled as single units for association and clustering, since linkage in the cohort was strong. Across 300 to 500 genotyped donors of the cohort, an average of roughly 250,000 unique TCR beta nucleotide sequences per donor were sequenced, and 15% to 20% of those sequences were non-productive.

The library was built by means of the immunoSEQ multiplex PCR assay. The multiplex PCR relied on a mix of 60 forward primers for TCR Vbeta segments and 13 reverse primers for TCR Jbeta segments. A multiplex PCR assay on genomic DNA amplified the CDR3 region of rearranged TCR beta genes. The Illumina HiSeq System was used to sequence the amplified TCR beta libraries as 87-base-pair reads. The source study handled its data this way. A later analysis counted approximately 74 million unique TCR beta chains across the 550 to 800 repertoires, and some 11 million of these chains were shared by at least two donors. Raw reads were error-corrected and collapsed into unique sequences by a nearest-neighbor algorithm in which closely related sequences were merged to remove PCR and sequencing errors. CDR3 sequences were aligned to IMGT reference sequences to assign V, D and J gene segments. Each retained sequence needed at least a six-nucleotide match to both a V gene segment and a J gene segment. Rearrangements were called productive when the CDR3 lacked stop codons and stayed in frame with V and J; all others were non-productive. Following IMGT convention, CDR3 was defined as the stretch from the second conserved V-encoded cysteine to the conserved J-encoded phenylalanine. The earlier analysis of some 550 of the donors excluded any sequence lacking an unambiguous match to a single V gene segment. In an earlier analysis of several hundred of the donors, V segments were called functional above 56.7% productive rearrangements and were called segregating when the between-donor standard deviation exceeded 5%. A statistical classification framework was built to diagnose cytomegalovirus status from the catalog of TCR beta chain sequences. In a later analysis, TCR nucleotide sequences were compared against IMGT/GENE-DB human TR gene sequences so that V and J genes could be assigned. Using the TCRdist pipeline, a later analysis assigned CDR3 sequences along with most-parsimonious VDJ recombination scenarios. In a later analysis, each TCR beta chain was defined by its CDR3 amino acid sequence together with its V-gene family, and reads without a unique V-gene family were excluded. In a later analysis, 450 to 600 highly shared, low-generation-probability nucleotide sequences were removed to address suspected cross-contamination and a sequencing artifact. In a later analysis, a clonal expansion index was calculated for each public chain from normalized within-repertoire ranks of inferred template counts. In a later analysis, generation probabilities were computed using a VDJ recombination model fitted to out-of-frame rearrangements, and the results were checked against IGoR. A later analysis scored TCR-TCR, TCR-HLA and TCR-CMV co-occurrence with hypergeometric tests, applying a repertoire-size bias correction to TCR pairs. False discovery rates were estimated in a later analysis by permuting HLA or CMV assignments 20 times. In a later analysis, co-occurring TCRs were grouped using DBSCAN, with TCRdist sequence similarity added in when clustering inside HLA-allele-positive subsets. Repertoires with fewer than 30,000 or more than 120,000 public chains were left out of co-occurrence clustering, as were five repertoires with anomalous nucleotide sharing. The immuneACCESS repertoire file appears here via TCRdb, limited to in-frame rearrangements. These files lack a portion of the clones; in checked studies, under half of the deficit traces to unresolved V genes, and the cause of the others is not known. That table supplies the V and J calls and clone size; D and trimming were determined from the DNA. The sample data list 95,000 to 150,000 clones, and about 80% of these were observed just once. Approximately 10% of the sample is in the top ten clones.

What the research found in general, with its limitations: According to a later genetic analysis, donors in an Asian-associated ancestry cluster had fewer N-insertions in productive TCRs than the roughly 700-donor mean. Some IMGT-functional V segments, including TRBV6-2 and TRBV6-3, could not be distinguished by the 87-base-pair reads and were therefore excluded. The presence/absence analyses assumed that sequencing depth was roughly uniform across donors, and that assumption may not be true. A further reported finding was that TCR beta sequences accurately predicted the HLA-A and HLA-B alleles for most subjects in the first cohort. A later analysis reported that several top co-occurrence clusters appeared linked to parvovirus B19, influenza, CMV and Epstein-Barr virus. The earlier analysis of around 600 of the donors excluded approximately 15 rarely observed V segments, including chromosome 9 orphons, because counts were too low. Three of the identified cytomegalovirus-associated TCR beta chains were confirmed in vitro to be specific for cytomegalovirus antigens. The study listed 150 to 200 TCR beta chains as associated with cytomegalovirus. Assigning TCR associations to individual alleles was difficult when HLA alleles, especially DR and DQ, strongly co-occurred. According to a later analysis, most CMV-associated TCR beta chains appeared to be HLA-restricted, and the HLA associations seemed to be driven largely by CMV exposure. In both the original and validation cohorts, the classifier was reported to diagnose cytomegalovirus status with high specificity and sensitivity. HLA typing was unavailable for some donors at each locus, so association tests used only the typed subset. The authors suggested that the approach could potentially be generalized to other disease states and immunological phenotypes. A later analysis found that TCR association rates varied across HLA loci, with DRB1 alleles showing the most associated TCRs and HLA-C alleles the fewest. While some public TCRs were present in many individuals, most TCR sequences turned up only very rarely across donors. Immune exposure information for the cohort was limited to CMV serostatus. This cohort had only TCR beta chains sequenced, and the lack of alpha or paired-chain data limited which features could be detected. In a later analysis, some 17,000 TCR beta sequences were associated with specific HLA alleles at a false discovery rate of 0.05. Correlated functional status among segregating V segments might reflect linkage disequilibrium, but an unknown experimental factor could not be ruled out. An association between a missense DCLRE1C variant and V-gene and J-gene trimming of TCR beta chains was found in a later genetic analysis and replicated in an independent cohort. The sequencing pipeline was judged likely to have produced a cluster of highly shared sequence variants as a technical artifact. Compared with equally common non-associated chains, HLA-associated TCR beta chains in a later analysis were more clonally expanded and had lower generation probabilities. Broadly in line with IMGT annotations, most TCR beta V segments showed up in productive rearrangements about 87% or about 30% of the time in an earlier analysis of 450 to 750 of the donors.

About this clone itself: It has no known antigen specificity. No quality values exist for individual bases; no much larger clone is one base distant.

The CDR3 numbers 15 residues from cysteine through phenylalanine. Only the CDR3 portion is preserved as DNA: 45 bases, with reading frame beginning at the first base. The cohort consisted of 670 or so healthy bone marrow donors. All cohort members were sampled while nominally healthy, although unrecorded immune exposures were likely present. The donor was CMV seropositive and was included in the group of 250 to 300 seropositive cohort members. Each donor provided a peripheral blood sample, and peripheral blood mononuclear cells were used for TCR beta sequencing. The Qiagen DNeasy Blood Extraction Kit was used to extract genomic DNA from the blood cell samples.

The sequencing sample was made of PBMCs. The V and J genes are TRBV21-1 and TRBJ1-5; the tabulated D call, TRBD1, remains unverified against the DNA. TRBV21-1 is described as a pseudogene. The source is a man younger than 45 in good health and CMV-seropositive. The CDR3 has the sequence CASSKGGTADQPQHF. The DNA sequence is TGTGCCAGCAGCAAAGGTGGGACAGCCGATCAGCCCCAGCATTTT.